This T cell receptor (beta chain) was found in a study of blood T cell repertoires in COVID-19. Study-level background: Both acute and convalescent COVID-19 samples were obtained from the United States, Italy and Spain.

Cohorts were determined from participant-reported clinical history. Before being deemed recovered, Cohort 3 donors had two negative PCRs, clearance, or symptom resolution. The CDR3 length is 13 residues. V was shortened by 6 bases and J by 1 base, with 7 bases between the two germline ends. Per germline, CDR1 ENHRY and CDR2 SYGVKD. The assay was immunoSEQ multiplex PCR, and TCRdb's table has in-frame clones only and misses some. The sample has about 370,000 clones, 85% to 90% seen once. Sequenced input: PBMCs or T cells enriched from blood (not recorded which). The rearrangement joins TRBV10-3 to TRBJ1-3; D is undetermined. The receptor was derived from a man younger than 35 who had recovered from COVID-19. CDR3 loop: CAIRVGSGNTIYF. The CDR3 coding sequence is TGTGCCATCAGGGTCGGGTCTGGAAACACCATATATTTT.